This TCR beta chain is from a study of spatial heterogeneity in lung cancer. Study summary: Each distinct TCR and UMI combination averaged more than ten appearances in raw reads.

Study-level points and caveats: Counts that tracked tumor mutation counts were those of expanded intratumoral alpha and beta TCRs.

This clonotype is large by share. Its antigen is still unknown. Every TCR cDNA molecule carried a tag that served as a unique molecular identifier. TCRdb passed the 5' RACE reads through MiXCR, listing each CDR3 protein once. In the table there are more than 700 distinct CDR3 sequences, roughly a tenth of which are singletons. The time point denotes: sample taken at primary tumor resection. Unsorted whole RNA from tumor, nontumor lung or frozen PBMC underwent sequencing. This material consisted of lung tumor tissue, taken at surgery. The receptor's source is a male donor with early-stage non-small cell lung cancer.

CDR3 sequence (DNA): TGTGCCAGCAGTTGGGGGTACCCAGGGTCGACGGAGACCCAGTACTTC. It specifies CASSWGYPGSTETQYF. The chain employs TRBV12-3 or TRBV12-4 and TRBJ2-5; D might be TRBD1 or TRBD2, each matching 5 bases. The ends were cut back, 4 bases at V and 5 bases at J, with 20 bases in the middle. CDR3 length equals 16 residues.